This is a list of T cell receptor beta chains from one sample in a study of CD8+CD57+ T cells in acquired aplastic anemia. MiXCR, run by TCRdb on the reads, gives a single entry per CDR3 protein. This table holds over 150,000 distinct CDR3 sequences, around 50% found once. Sequenced input: sorted CD4+, CD8+, or CD8+CD57+ T cells (not recorded which) from PBMCs. The receptors originated from a human donor with aplastic anemia. The CDR3 runs from the conserved cysteine through the conserved F or W. D genes are given only for firm matches. Some rows have no size entry. The others give once, few or many, or a class for an expanded clone.

j_call: TRBJ2-1; v_call: TRBV11-1; clone_size: once; d_call: TRBD2; cdr3_nt: TGTGCCAGCAGCTTAAGGGCGGGAGTCTCCTACAATGAGCAGTTCTTC; cdr3_aa: CASSLRAGVSYNEQFF
j_call: TRBJ2-1; v_call: TRBV7-3; clone_size: many; d_call: TRBD2; cdr3_nt: TGTGCCAGCAGCTTAATAGCGGGAGGGCCGACAATAGAGCAGTTCTTC; cdr3_aa: CASSLIAGGPTIEQFF
j_call: TRBJ1-2; v_call: TRBV12-3/TRBV12-4; clone_size: many; d_call: NA; cdr3_nt: TGTGCCAGCAGGCGAAACAGGGCTGGGTTCTATGGCTACACCTTC; cdr3_aa: CASRRNRAGFYGYTF
j_call: TRBJ1-6; v_call: TRBV9; clone_size: NA; d_call: NA; cdr3_nt: TGTGCCAGCAGCCCCGGGAGCAGACTTAATTCACCCCTCCACTTT; cdr3_aa: CASSPGSRLNSPLHF
j_call: TRBJ1-2; v_call: TRBV5-1; clone_size: many; d_call: NA; cdr3_nt: TGCGCCAGCAGCTTGGAGGCAGCTAACTATGGCTACACCTTC; cdr3_aa: CASSLEAANYGYTF
j_call: TRBJ2-7; v_call: TRBV15; clone_size: NA; d_call: TRBD1; cdr3_nt: TGTGCCACCAGCCCACTAGGACAGGGCGATACCTACGAGCAGTACTTC; cdr3_aa: CATSPLGQGDTYEQYF
j_call: TRBJ2-7; v_call: TRBV20-1; clone_size: NA; d_call: NA; cdr3_nt: TGCAGTGCTACGCGAACGGCTCGGGGCGAGCAGTACTTC; cdr3_aa: CSATRTARGEQYF
j_call: TRBJ1-6; v_call: TRBV28; clone_size: NA; d_call: NA; cdr3_nt: TGTGCCAGCAGCCGAACAAACTCACCCCTCCACTTT; cdr3_aa: CASSRTNSPLHF
j_call: TRBJ1-5; v_call: TRBV20-1; clone_size: NA; d_call: NA; cdr3_nt: TGCAGTGCCCCCCAGTGGGGTCGCGGCAATCAGCCCCAGCATTTT; cdr3_aa: CSAPQWGRGNQPQHF
j_call: TRBJ1-4; v_call: TRBV6-2/TRBV6-3; clone_size: few; d_call: TRBD1; cdr3_nt: TGTGCCAGCAGTGGACAGGGCGGTTGGGAAAAACTGTTTTTT; cdr3_aa: CASSGQGGWEKLFF
j_call: TRBJ1-3; v_call: TRBV10-3; clone_size: many; d_call: NA; cdr3_nt: TGTGCCATCAGGAGTGAAGGAAACACCATATATTTT; cdr3_aa: CAIRSEGNTIYF
j_call: TRBJ1-5; v_call: TRBV29-1; clone_size: NA; d_call: NA; cdr3_nt: TGCAGCGTAGGGGCCAACAATCAGCCCCAGCATTTT; cdr3_aa: CSVGANNQPQHF
j_call: TRBJ2-7; v_call: TRBV20-1; clone_size: NA; d_call: NA; cdr3_nt: TGCAGTGTGAGCGGGTTCTCCTGGGACGAGCAGTACTTC; cdr3_aa: CSVSGFSWDEQYF
j_call: TRBJ1-6; v_call: TRBV2; clone_size: many; d_call: NA; cdr3_nt: TGTGCCAGCCATAGACAGGTTGGTTCACCCCTCCACTTT; cdr3_aa: CASHRQVGSPLHF
j_call: TRBJ1-2; v_call: TRBV7-2; clone_size: NA; d_call: NA; cdr3_nt: TGTGCCAGCAGCTTAGCGGCCCCGGGCACAGGGACCTATGGCTACACCTTC; cdr3_aa: CASSLAAPGTGTYGYTF
j_call: TRBJ2-5; v_call: TRBV6-2/TRBV6-3; clone_size: NA; d_call: TRBD2; cdr3_nt: TGTGCCAGCAGTCCCCTAGCGGGAGAGACCCAGTACTTC; cdr3_aa: CASSPLAGETQYF
j_call: TRBJ1-6; v_call: TRBV5-1; clone_size: many; d_call: NA; cdr3_nt: TGCGCCAGCAGCCCATCAGTCCGGGGGGAAGAACCCCTCCACTTT; cdr3_aa: CASSPSVRGEEPLHF
j_call: TRBJ2-3; v_call: TRBV7-2; clone_size: NA; d_call: NA; cdr3_nt: TGTGCCAGCATCCCAGCTGCCGCAGATACGCAGTATTTT; cdr3_aa: CASIPAAADTQYF